This T cell receptor beta chain came from a study of Ad26.COV2.S vaccination and SARS-CoV-2 variants. The sample's treatment: 19 received Ad26.COV2.S at low or high dose, single or two shots; several received placebo; per-sample allocation not given. All samples were drawn on day 63, counting from the first vaccine or placebo injection. Wuhan-strain SARS-CoV-2 spike was expressed by the Ad26 vector that made up the vaccine. The V gene lost 7 bases and the J gene lost 0 bases, with 14 bases spanning the gap. The CDR3 extends over 15 amino acids. From germline, CDR1 is SGHKS and CDR2 YYEKEE (reference sequence). The assay was immunoSEQ multiplex PCR, and TCRdb's table has in-frame clones only and misses some. The sample carries hundreds of thousands of clones, roughly 90% recorded once.

The sequenced sample was peripheral blood, obtained in a trial of Ad26.COV2.S vaccine versus placebo. The chain carries TRBV5-5 and TRBJ1-3, with D perhaps TRBD1 (5 bases). The receptor's source is a person aged 18-65 years who received the Ad26.COV2.S COVID-19 vaccine or a placebo. The CDR3 nucleotides are TGTGCCAGCTTCAAGTGGGGCACCTCTGGAAACACCATATATTTT. Protein product: CASFKWGTSGNTIYF.